Below are 10 T cell receptor beta chains sequenced from a single sample in a study of Ad26.COV2.S vaccination and SARS-CoV-2 variants. Here immunoSEQ multiplex PCR was the method, and the copy in TCRdb shows in-frame clones only, minus some. The sample consists of under 550,000 clones, around 87% of them appearing once. Treatment in this sample: approximately 18 received Ad26.COV2.S at low or high dose, single or two shots; about 5 received placebo; per-sample allocation not given. Day 63 after the first injection of vaccine or placebo was the sampling time. This specimen was peripheral blood, taken in a trial of Ad26.COV2.S vaccine versus placebo. The receptors stem from a person between 18 and 65 years old who received the Ad26.COV2.S COVID-19 vaccine or a placebo.

V usage is TRBV2 and J usage is TRBJ2-1; 11 bases align to TRBD2. Trimming cost V 5 bases and J 7 bases; bases outside gene matches: 7. Looked up from germline, CDR1 is SNHLY and CDR2 is FYNNEI. The CDR3 length is 15 residues. CDR3 DNA: TGTGCCAGCAGTCCACTAGCGGGGGCCGGGAATGAGCAGTTCTTC. Protein: CASSPLAGAGNEQFF.

The V and J genes are TRBV15 and TRBJ1-2; 8 bases map to TRBD1. Losses at the gene ends were 0 bases for V and 6 bases for J; bases not matched to a gene: 6. The CDR3 has 15 residues. Germline V lookup: CDR1 LNHNV, CDR2 YYDKDF (reference sequence). CDR3 loop: CATSRDSTGVDGYTF. The DNA of the CDR3 is TGTGCCACCAGCAGAGATTCGACAGGGGTTGATGGCTACACCTTC.

This chain joins TRBV25-1 and TRBJ2-7; D may correspond to TRBD1 or TRBD2 (5 bases each). Looked up from germline, CDR1 is MGHDK and CDR2 is SYGVNS. The CDR3 runs 15 residues. Deletions cut 4 bases from V and 3 bases from J, with 16 bases between. The DNA for the CDR3 is TGTGCCAGCAGTGCAACCGGGACCGGACACTACGAGCAGTACTTC. This gives the protein CASSATGTGHYEQYF.

V gene TRBV4-1 combines with J gene TRBJ2-7, with TRBD1 as a possible D gene (5 bases). The CDR3 covers 14 residues. V lost 3 bases, J lost 4 bases, and 13 bases lay in between. Germline V CDR1 and CDR2: MGHRA, YSYEKL. CDR3 nucleotides: TGCGCCAGCAGCCAGAGACAGTATGGTTACGAGCAGTACTTC. As protein: CASSQRQYGYEQYF.

The chain carries TRBV27 and TRBJ1-1, with 7 bases that match TRBD1. CDR3 length: 14 amino acids. Germline values: CDR1 MNHEY, CDR2 SMNVEV (reference sequence). Losses at the gene ends were 2 bases for V and 8 bases for J; bases not matched to a gene: 8. The CDR3 is CASSLRFGQAEAFF. The CDR3 nucleotides read TGTGCCAGCAGTTTACGATTCGGACAGGCGGAAGCTTTCTTT.

This chain links TRBV6-5 with TRBJ1-3; no definite D call. CDR3 length equals 13 residues. Germline CDR1 reads MNHEY; CDR2 reads SVGAGI. The germline V and J ends were trimmed by 6 bases and 1 base, with 7 bases remaining between them. The CDR3 DNA is TGTGCCAGCAGGGCCCTTTCTGGAAACACCATATATTTT. It yields the protein CASRALSGNTIYF.

The genes are TRBV15 and TRBJ2-2; perhaps TRBD1 as D (6 bases). Trimming left V 3 bases short and J 4 bases short, with 18 bases between. The CDR3 runs 17 residues. Per the germline V gene, CDR1 is LNHNV and CDR2 is YYDKDF (reference sequence). The CDR3 DNA reads TGTGCCACCAGCAGCAAGGACAGATTAGTGGGCACCGGGGAGCTGTTTTTT. This encodes CATSSKDRLVGTGELFF.

The chain recombines TRBV5-1 with TRBJ2-3; 12 bases are shared with TRBD2. The germline V gene encodes CDR1 SGHRS and CDR2 YFSETQ. This CDR3 spans 16 amino acids. The J segment lost 5 bases and the V segment lost 4 bases, leaving 8 bases of the junction unmatched. CDR3 DNA sequence: TGCGCCAGCAGCCCTCTGACTAGCGGGGGCGAAGATACGCAGTATTTT. Protein sequence: CASSPLTSGGEDTQYF.

The J gene is TRBJ2-7, the V gene TRBV4-1; D may correspond to TRBD1 or TRBD2 (5 bases each). Trimming took off 4 bases at V and 5 bases at J, with 15 bases between the two ends. The CDR3 sequence is 14 residues long. CDR1 is MGHRA, CDR2 YSYEKL, per germline. The CDR3 loop reads CASSRAGTGHEQYF. CDR3 bases: TGCGCCAGCAGCCGGGCCGGAACGGGGCACGAGCAGTACTTC.

The CDR3 protein is CASSLEFDRGLEQFF. The DNA of the CDR3 is TGTGCCAGCAGCTTAGAGTTTGACAGGGGGCTTGAGCAGTTCTTC. The chain couples TRBV7-2 to TRBJ2-1; 10 bases line up with TRBD1. There are 15 residues in the CDR3. Germline CDR1 SGHTA, CDR2 FQGNSA. After removal of 1 base from V and 9 bases from J, the junction contained 6 bases not matched to a gene.